This TCR beta chain was recorded in a study of blood T cell repertoires in COVID-19. Study at large: The study drew acute and convalescent COVID-19 samples from the United States, Italy and Spain.

The CDR3 loop spans 16 amino acids. The germline V gene encodes CDR1 LGHNA and CDR2 YSLEER. V was shortened by 2 bases and J by 6 bases, with 19 bases between the two germline ends. Authors' data handling: Reference gene primer amplification in the assay estimated nucleated cell counts. Here immunoSEQ multiplex PCR was the method, and the copy in TCRdb shows in-frame clones only, minus some. That table is the source of V, J and clone size, and D and trimming were worked out from the DNA. The repertoire includes more than 150,000 clones, about 88% of them detected once, and about 2% sits in the top ten.

This sequence originates from a man in his sixties or seventies with active or convalescent COVID-19. The material sequenced was peripheral blood. The rearrangement links TRBV4-3 to TRBJ1-2, with a possible D match to TRBD1 (6 bases). The CDR3 loop reads CASSQQPGGGLDGYTF. Here the CDR3 DNA reads TGCGCCAGCAGCCAACAGCCGGGAGGGGGTTTGGATGGCTACACCTTC.